This T cell receptor (beta chain) was captured by sequencing in a study of T cell changes during pregnancy in multiple sclerosis (dated by TCRdb to about 2019). For the wider study: Changes in the T cell repertoire over the course of pregnancy were examined in this study in women with multiple sclerosis.

In regard to this clone: There is no known antigen for this receptor. Base qualities are not at hand, and no much larger clone is one base apart.

The library came from the immunoSEQ multiplex PCR assay. TCRdb holds this immuneACCESS table with in-frame rearrangements only. Some clones are missing; in checked studies, unresolved V genes explain under half, and the rest has no known cause. Counted in this sample were 70,000 to 95,000 clones; about 94% of them appeared once. The ten largest clones represent roughly 2.2% of the sample. The germline V gene sets CDR1 to MNHNS and CDR2 to SASEGT. The CDR3 runs 15 amino acids, cysteine and phenylalanine included. The kept DNA is CDR3 alone, 45 bases in frame from the first base. V is reduced by 2 bases and J by 1 base, leaving a spacing of 12 bases between them.

The sequenced sample was peripheral blood, obtained in the third trimester of pregnancy. The sequence was obtained from a female donor with multiple sclerosis, enrolled in a pregnancy study. This receptor chain uses TRBV6-1 and TRBJ2-7, and perhaps TRBD1 as D gene, on 6 matching bases. The sequence in DNA is TGTGCCAGCAGTGAATGGGAGACAGGTTCCTACGAGCAGTACTTC. Its product reads: CASSEWETGSYEQYF.